A single sample is the source of the 20 T cell receptor beta chains below, sequenced in a study of T cell responses to AZD1222 COVID-19 vaccine. Some clones are missing from TCRdb's copy, which holds only in-frame ones; the method was immunoSEQ multiplex PCR. The sample has fewer than 200,000 clones, roughly nine tenths seen once. The input for sequencing was peripheral blood, taken on day 0 of AZD1222 vaccination. The receptors were sampled from an adult in good health.

V usage is TRBV5-3 and J usage is TRBJ2-5; D not resolved. TRBV5-3 is known as an ORF, though its function is uncertain. The CDR3 is 15 amino acids. V was cut by 0 bases and J by 5 bases, with 14 bases left in between. Here the CDR3 reads CARSLDEKGPETQYF. The CDR3 coding sequence is TGTGCCAGAAGCTTGGATGAGAAGGGTCCGGAGACCCAGTACTTC.

This clone was seen once. This chain uses TRBV28 with TRBJ2-2, with 7 bases aligning to TRBD1. Germline V gene lookup returns CDR1 MDHEN and CDR2 SYDVKM. The CDR3 has 15 residues. J was trimmed by 7 bases and V by 3 bases; bases with no gene match: 8. CDR3 sequence (DNA): TGTGCCAGCAGTTTCCGGCAGGGGGTCGGCGGGGAGCTGTTTTTT. Protein sequence: CASSFRQGVGGELFF.

The chain carries TRBV6-6 and TRBJ1-1; possible D gene TRBD1, 5 bases. Germline CDR1 MNHNY, CDR2 SVGAGI (reference sequence). The CDR3 contains 13 residues. V was clipped by 6 bases and J by 5 bases, with 13 bases between them. DNA of the CDR3: TGTGCCAGCAGCCCTGACAGATTGACTGAAGCTTTCTTT. It specifies CASSPDRLTEAFF.

This clone was picked up a small number of times. The chain recombines TRBV12-3 or TRBV12-4 with TRBJ2-1, with D maybe TRBD2 (6 bases). The CDR3 loop spans 13 amino acids. Trimming took off 4 bases at V and 5 bases at J, with 9 bases between the two ends. CDR3: CASSSPGDNEQFF. For the CDR3, the DNA is TGTGCCAGCAGTTCTCCGGGGGACAATGAGCAGTTCTTC.

Worth noting for this clone: The same CDR3 can be traced to other DNA sequences in this sample. V gene TRBV3-1 (or the pseudogene TRBV3-2) combines with J gene TRBJ1-6; no clear D gene. This CDR3 is built from 15 residues. Germline V gene data show CDR1 as LGHDT and CDR2 as YNNKEL (reference sequence). V gave up 1 base and J gave up 1 base, with 5 bases separating them. The CDR3 DNA is TGTGCCAGCAGCCAAGGGGCATCCTATAATTCACCCCTCCACTTT. Translating it yields CASSQGASYNSPLHF.

This clone was seen a single time. The chain uses TRBV2 and TRBJ2-4, with D unresolved. The CDR3 spans 14 residues. V was clipped by 7 bases and J by 3 bases, with 13 bases between them. Germline assignment: CDR1 SNHLY and CDR2 FYNNEI. CDR3 DNA: TGTGCCAGCATAGTACCGGATCGCAAAAACATTCAGTACTTC. It specifies CASIVPDRKNIQYF.

The chain couples TRBV15 to TRBJ1-4, with 7 bases identical to TRBD1. From germline, CDR1 is LNHNV and CDR2 YYDKDF (reference sequence). The V segment lost 0 bases and the J segment 7 bases; nucleotides outside the gene matches: 14. The CDR3 is 18 residues long. CDR3 protein: CATSRDLLMRGRGEKLFF. In DNA, the CDR3 is TGTGCCACCAGCAGAGACCTCTTAATGAGGGGGCGGGGTGAAAAACTGTTTTTT.

The chain uses TRBV7-2 and TRBJ2-5; unclear D gene. The germline V gene has CDR1 SGHTA and CDR2 FQGNSA. Between the trimmed V and J ends, which lost 3 bases and 0 bases, there was a span of 8 bases. CDR3 length: 14 amino acids. Here the CDR3 reads CASSLLGYQETQYF. The CDR3 DNA reads as TGTGCCAGCAGCTTGTTAGGGTACCAAGAGACCCAGTACTTC.

This chain links TRBV9 with TRBJ2-5; TRBD2 agrees at 9 bases. The CDR3 totals 15 residues. J lost 5 bases, V lost 0 bases, and 5 bases had no gene match. CDR1 is SGDLS and CDR2 is YYNGEE in the germline V gene. The CDR3 region is CASSVGGGGGETQYF. CDR3 nucleotides: TGTGCCAGCAGCGTAGGCGGCGGGGGGGGTGAGACCCAGTACTTC.

The chain recombines TRBV19 with TRBJ2-1; D uncertain. The V end was cut by 6 bases, the J end by 8 bases, with 14 bases between. The CDR3 runs to 13 residues. CDR1 is LNHDA, CDR2 SQIVND, per germline (reference sequence). CDR3 nucleotide sequence: TGTGCCAGTAGCCCCCCTGCGAGTTATGAGCAGTTCTTC. Its translation: CASSPPASYEQFF.

J is TRBJ2-2 and V is TRBV5-6; D uncertain. The CDR3 runs 12 residues. The V end was cut by 6 bases, the J end by 2 bases, with 5 bases between. The germline CDR1 and CDR2 sequences are SGHDT and YYEEEE. The CDR3 protein is CASKLNTGELFF. As DNA, the CDR3 is TGTGCCAGCAAACTTAACACCGGGGAGCTGTTTTTT.

The genes are TRBV5-1 and TRBJ1-4; TRBD1 might be the D (6 bases). CDR3 length equals 15 residues. In germline, CDR1 is SGHRS, CDR2 YFSETQ. V lost 7 bases, J lost 0 bases, and 13 bases lay in between. The CDR3 here is CASRGGDTTNEKLFF. The CDR3 region has the DNA TGCGCCAGCCGGGGCGGGGACACAACTAATGAAAAACTGTTTTTT.

The V call is TRBV15, the J call TRBJ2-1; possible D gene TRBD1, 5 bases. The V gene lost 3 bases and the J gene lost 1 base, with 10 bases spanning the gap. The CDR3 consists of 15 residues. The V gene's germline CDR1 is LNHNV and CDR2 YYDKDF (reference sequence). The CDR3 here is CATSRPDRSYNEQFF. The DNA of the CDR3 is TGTGCCACCAGCAGGCCCGACAGATCCTACAATGAGCAGTTCTTC. The variable domain in full, completed from reference TRBV15 and TRBJ2-1, reads DAMVIQNPRYQVTQFGKPVTLSCSQTLNHNVMYWYQQKSSQAPKLLFHYYDKDFNNEADTPDNFQSRRPNTSFCFLDIRSPGLGDTAMYLCATSRPDRSYNEQFFGPGTRLTVL.

This rearrangement joins TRBV3-1 (or the pseudogene TRBV3-2) to TRBJ1-2, with no clear D. The V end lost 0 bases, the J end lost 4 bases, and 9 bases lay between the germline ends. CDR1 and CDR2 from the germline V gene are LGHDT and YNNKEL (reference sequence). The CDR3 has 14 amino acids. The CDR3 nucleotides read TGTGCCAGCAGCCAAGATACGGCATCCTATGGCTACACCTTC. This codes for CASSQDTASYGYTF.

This rearrangement joins TRBV20-1 to TRBJ2-1; TRBD1 aligns across 7 bases. V lost 3 bases to trimming and J lost 0 bases; unmatched junction nucleotides: 5. The CDR3 extends over 15 amino acids. Germline V lookup: CDR1 DFQATT, CDR2 SNEGSKA (reference sequence). CDR3 nucleotides: TGCAGTGCTAGTCCGACAGGGAGCTCCTACAATGAGCAGTTCTTC. It codes for CSASPTGSSYNEQFF.

The J gene is TRBJ2-3, the V gene TRBV4-2; 14 nucleotides align to TRBD2. The V gene end was trimmed by 2 bases and the J gene end by 0 bases; junction bases not matched to a gene: 10. CDR1 LGHNA and CDR2 YNFKEQ come from the germline V gene. This CDR3 comprises 20 residues. In DNA, the CDR3 is TGTGCCAGCAGCCAAACTCCGGGACTAGCGGGAGCTCCTAGCACAGATACGCAGTATTTT. This translates into CASSQTPGLAGAPSTDTQYF.

This clone has just one count. The J gene is TRBJ1-5, the V gene TRBV6-5; D uncertain. Germline V gene lookup returns CDR1 MNHEY and CDR2 SVGAGI. This CDR3 has 14 amino acids. V lost 6 bases, J lost 2 bases, and 11 bases lay in between. The CDR3, as DNA: TGTGCCAGCAGCCCAGAGGGAGGCAATCAGCCCCAGCATTTT. Translated, it gives CASSPEGGNQPQHF.

The rearrangement links TRBV5-4 to TRBJ2-2; 9 bases fit TRBD2. CDR1 SGHNT and CDR2 YYREEE come from the germline V gene (reference sequence). The CDR3 is 16 residues long. Trimming removed 4 bases from V and 5 bases from J; junction bases left unmatched: 9. CDR3 coding DNA: TGTGCCAGCAGCATTCAGCGGGGGGAGATAACCGGGGAGCTGTTTTTT. Translated: CASSIQRGEITGELFF.

The rearrangement uses TRBV7-2 and TRBJ2-2; perhaps TRBD2 as D (5 bases). V dropped 2 bases and J dropped 2 bases, with 9 bases sitting between them. Per germline, CDR1 SGHTA and CDR2 FQGNSA. This CDR3 is 15 amino acids long. In DNA, the CDR3 is TGTGCCAGCAGCTTAATCCTAGCTAACACCGGGGAGCTGTTTTTT. This translates into CASSLILANTGELFF.

The chain carries TRBV11-1 and TRBJ1-1; D is ambiguous. The V and J ends lost 5 bases and 5 bases respectively, with 12 bases between them. The CDR3 is made up of 13 amino acids. In germline, CDR1 is SGHAT, CDR2 FQDESV (reference sequence). Here the CDR3 reads CASSQGRRTEAFF. CDR3 nucleotides: TGTGCCAGCAGCCAAGGAAGAAGGACTGAAGCTTTCTTT.